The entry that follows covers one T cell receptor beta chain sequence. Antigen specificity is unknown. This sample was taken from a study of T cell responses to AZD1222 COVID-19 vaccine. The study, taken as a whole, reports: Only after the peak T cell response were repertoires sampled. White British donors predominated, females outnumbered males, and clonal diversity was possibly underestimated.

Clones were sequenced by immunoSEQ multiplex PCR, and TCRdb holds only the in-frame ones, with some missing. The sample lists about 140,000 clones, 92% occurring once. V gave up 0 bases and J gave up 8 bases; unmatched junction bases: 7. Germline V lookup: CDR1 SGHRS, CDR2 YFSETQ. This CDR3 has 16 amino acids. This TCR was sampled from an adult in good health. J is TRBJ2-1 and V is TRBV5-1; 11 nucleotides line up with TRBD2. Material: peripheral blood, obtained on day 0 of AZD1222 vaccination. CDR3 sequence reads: CASSLVLAGGPDEQFF. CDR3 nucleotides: TGCGCCAGCAGCTTGGTGTTAGCGGGAGGGCCTGATGAGCAGTTCTTC.